These T cell receptor beta chains were read from a single sample in a study of blood T cell repertoires in COVID-19. This table comes from immunoSEQ multiplex PCR, and its TCRdb copy is limited to in-frame clones, with some not included. The sample includes around 290,000 clones, approximately 90% of them seen just once. The specimen sequenced was PBMCs or T cells enriched from blood (not recorded which). All receptors derive from a woman aged 25 to 39 who had recovered from COVID-19. CDR3s include the opening cysteine and the closing phenylalanine or tryptophan. The order of the fields is clone size, D gene, J gene, V gene, CDR3 DNA, CDR3 protein. A D gene is named only where the DNA matches it firmly. Rows give clone size only sometimes, using once, few, many, or a class for an expanded clone.

abundance: .; d_gene: .; j_gene: TRBJ1-3; v_gene: TRBV10-3; CDR3nt: TGTGCCATCAGTGAAAGAGGGAGAGGTGCTGGAAACACCATATATTTT; CDR3aa: CAISERGRGAGNTIYF
abundance: .; d_gene: .; j_gene: TRBJ2-3; v_gene: TRBV3-1/TRBV3-2; CDR3nt: TGTGCCAGCAGCCGGGGCATCGGAGGGGCAGATACGCAGTATTTT; CDR3aa: CASSRGIGGADTQYF
abundance: .; d_gene: TRBD2; j_gene: TRBJ2-2; v_gene: TRBV3-1/TRBV3-2; CDR3nt: TGTGCCAGCAATTTAGGGACTAGCGGGAGGGCCAACACCGGGGAGCTGTTTTTT; CDR3aa: CASNLGTSGRANTGELFF
abundance: .; d_gene: TRBD2; j_gene: TRBJ2-3; v_gene: TRBV28; CDR3nt: TGTGCCAGCAGTTTATTGCGGGGGGTTACAGATACGCAGTATTTT; CDR3aa: CASSLLRGVTDTQYF
abundance: .; d_gene: TRBD1; j_gene: TRBJ2-6; v_gene: TRBV3-1/TRBV3-2; CDR3nt: TGTGCCAGCAGCCGATCCGGGACAGGGGGATCTGGGGCCAACGTCCTGACTTTC; CDR3aa: CASSRSGTGGSGANVLTF
abundance: .; d_gene: TRBD1; j_gene: TRBJ1-2; v_gene: TRBV4-1; CDR3nt: TGCGCCAGCAGCCAAGAGGTCAGGGGGATGGGTGGCTACACCTTC; CDR3aa: CASSQEVRGMGGYTF
abundance: .; d_gene: .; j_gene: TRBJ1-5; v_gene: TRBV19; CDR3nt: TGTGCCAGTACCCCATCGGGGATTAGCAATCAGCCCCAGCATTTT; CDR3aa: CASTPSGISNQPQHF
abundance: .; d_gene: .; j_gene: TRBJ1-4; v_gene: TRBV29-1; CDR3nt: TGCAGCGTTGAAGATGGGAACTCAAAACTCAGGGGACTGTTTTTT; CDR3aa: CSVEDGNSKLRGLFF
abundance: .; d_gene: .; j_gene: TRBJ1-3; v_gene: TRBV9; CDR3nt: TGTGCCAGCAGCGTAGACGGGGGAGCTGGAAACACCATATATTTT; CDR3aa: CASSVDGGAGNTIYF
abundance: .; d_gene: TRBD2; j_gene: TRBJ2-2; v_gene: TRBV24-1; CDR3nt: TGTGCCACCAGTGACCCGGGACTACCTCACACCGGGGAGCTGTTTTTT; CDR3aa: CATSDPGLPHTGELFF
abundance: .; d_gene: TRBD2; j_gene: TRBJ2-2; v_gene: TRBV11-2; CDR3nt: TGTGCCAGCAGTACCGCGACTAGCGGGAGGGCCACGGCTCAAAGGGAGCTGTTTTTT; CDR3aa: CASSTATSGRATAQRELFF
abundance: .; d_gene: .; j_gene: TRBJ1-5; v_gene: TRBV30; CDR3nt: TGTGCCTGGACAGGGGAGAATGCTGGCAATCAGCCCCAGCATTTT; CDR3aa: CAWTGENAGNQPQHF
abundance: .; d_gene: TRBD2; j_gene: TRBJ2-1; v_gene: TRBV7-2; CDR3nt: TGTGCCAGCAGCTCCCGGACTAGCGGGTACAATGAGCAGTTCTTC; CDR3aa: CASSSRTSGYNEQFF
abundance: .; d_gene: .; j_gene: TRBJ2-2; v_gene: TRBV11-1; CDR3nt: TGTGCCAGCAGCTTCCCGGACGGGAGCAGGACCGGGGAGCTGTTTTTT; CDR3aa: CASSFPDGSRTGELFF
abundance: .; d_gene: TRBD1; j_gene: TRBJ1-5; v_gene: TRBV19; CDR3nt: TGTGCCAGTAGTCCTACAGGGGGCGCGAATCAGCCCCAGCATTTT; CDR3aa: CASSPTGGANQPQHF
abundance: .; d_gene: TRBD2; j_gene: TRBJ2-3; v_gene: TRBV6-4; CDR3nt: TGTGCCAGCAGTGACAGGCCTAGCGGGAGTACGGATACGCAGTATTTT; CDR3aa: CASSDRPSGSTDTQYF
abundance: .; d_gene: .; j_gene: TRBJ1-1; v_gene: TRBV27; CDR3nt: TGTGCCAGCAGCCAAGACAGATACACTGAAGCTTTCTTT; CDR3aa: CASSQDRYTEAFF
abundance: .; d_gene: TRBD1; j_gene: TRBJ2-5; v_gene: TRBV27; CDR3nt: TGTGCCAGCAGTTTTGTGGGGACAGGGGTGAATAGCGGGCGCTCGGGGACCCAGTACTTC; CDR3aa: CASSFVGTGVNSGRSGTQYF
abundance: .; d_gene: TRBD2; j_gene: TRBJ2-1; v_gene: TRBV27; CDR3nt: TGTGCCAGCAGTCTTGGACTAGCGGGAGTTCGGGAGCAGTTCTTC; CDR3aa: CASSLGLAGVREQFF
abundance: .; d_gene: TRBD1; j_gene: TRBJ2-5; v_gene: TRBV5-1; CDR3nt: TGCGCCAGCAGCCACCGGGACAGCGAAGAGACCCAGTACTTC; CDR3aa: CASSHRDSEETQYF
abundance: once; d_gene: TRBD2; j_gene: TRBJ2-3; v_gene: TRBV15; CDR3nt: TGTGCCACCAGCATACCGGGACTACGCACAGATACGCAGTATTTT; CDR3aa: CATSIPGLRTDTQYF
abundance: .; d_gene: .; j_gene: TRBJ2-1; v_gene: TRBV2; CDR3nt: TGTGCCAGCAGTAAGACTAGCAATGAGCAGTTCTTC; CDR3aa: CASSKTSNEQFF
abundance: .; d_gene: TRBD1; j_gene: TRBJ1-2; v_gene: TRBV12-3/TRBV12-4; CDR3nt: TGTGCCAGCAGTGTGGGACAGGGAGGCGGCTACACCTTC; CDR3aa: CASSVGQGGGYTF
abundance: .; d_gene: TRBD1; j_gene: TRBJ2-7; v_gene: TRBV11-2; CDR3nt: TGTGCCAGCAGCTTAGTAAACAGGGGGTTGTACTTC; CDR3aa: CASSLVNRGLYF
abundance: .; d_gene: .; j_gene: TRBJ1-1; v_gene: TRBV6-1; CDR3nt: TGTGCCAGCAGTGACTTTCATACAGGAATCATGAACACTGAAGCTTTCTTT; CDR3aa: CASSDFHTGIMNTEAFF
abundance: .; d_gene: TRBD1; j_gene: TRBJ2-7; v_gene: TRBV5-1; CDR3nt: TGCGCCAGCGGAGTGGACAGGGGGTCCTACGAGCAGTACTTC; CDR3aa: CASGVDRGSYEQYF
abundance: .; d_gene: TRBD1; j_gene: TRBJ2-1; v_gene: TRBV19; CDR3nt: TGTGCCAGCCGTGGACAGGAATATTGGCAGTTCTTC; CDR3aa: CASRGQEYWQFF
abundance: .; d_gene: .; j_gene: TRBJ1-5; v_gene: TRBV19; CDR3nt: TGTGCCAGTAGTATAGATCTACAGGTCGATCAGCCCCAGCATTTT; CDR3aa: CASSIDLQVDQPQHF
abundance: .; d_gene: TRBD1; j_gene: TRBJ1-4; v_gene: TRBV28; CDR3nt: TGTGCCAGCAGTTTGACAGGGATTAATGAAAAACTGTTTTTT; CDR3aa: CASSLTGINEKLFF
abundance: once; d_gene: .; j_gene: TRBJ2-3; v_gene: TRBV4-3; CDR3nt: TGCGCCAGCAGCCAATCGCTGGGTCGGGACACAGATACGCAGTATTTT; CDR3aa: CASSQSLGRDTDTQYF
abundance: once; d_gene: .; j_gene: TRBJ1-1; v_gene: TRBV28; CDR3nt: TGTGCCAGCAGTTTGGCAGGGAGGATTGGCACTGAAGCTTTCTTT; CDR3aa: CASSLAGRIGTEAFF
abundance: .; d_gene: TRBD2; j_gene: TRBJ2-1; v_gene: TRBV5-1; CDR3nt: TGCGCCAGCAGCATACGACTAGCGGGAGGGCCAAGCTCCTACAATGAGCAGTTCTTC; CDR3aa: CASSIRLAGGPSSYNEQFF
abundance: .; d_gene: .; j_gene: TRBJ2-7; v_gene: TRBV27; CDR3nt: TGTGCCAGCAGTTTAGGGGCAGGTGGGTACGAGCAGTACTTC; CDR3aa: CASSLGAGGYEQYF
abundance: once; d_gene: TRBD2; j_gene: TRBJ2-5; v_gene: TRBV30; CDR3nt: TGTGCCTGGAGTGTCCCCATACTAGCGGGTAGAGAGACCCAGTACTTC; CDR3aa: CAWSVPILAGRETQYF
abundance: .; d_gene: TRBD2; j_gene: TRBJ2-7; v_gene: TRBV10-3; CDR3nt: TGTGCCATCGGGGGACTAGCGGGAGTAATTGAGTACTTC; CDR3aa: CAIGGLAGVIEYF
abundance: .; d_gene: TRBD2; j_gene: TRBJ2-7; v_gene: TRBV3-1/TRBV3-2; CDR3nt: TGTGCCACCCCGCCCCCGGGACTAGCGGGAGGGCTCCGCGAGCAGTACTTC; CDR3aa: CATPPPGLAGGLREQYF
abundance: .; d_gene: TRBD2; j_gene: TRBJ2-7; v_gene: TRBV11-2; CDR3nt: TGTGCCAGCAGCACGGGACTAGTCCGCGAGCAGTACTTC; CDR3aa: CASSTGLVREQYF
abundance: .; d_gene: .; j_gene: TRBJ2-1; v_gene: TRBV15; CDR3nt: TGTGCCACCAGCAGAGCAGAATCCAGGGGTATAACTATAAACAATGAGCAGTTCTTC; CDR3aa: CATSRAESRGITINNEQFF
abundance: .; d_gene: .; j_gene: TRBJ2-5; v_gene: TRBV18; CDR3nt: TGTGCCAGCTCACGAGGGCCAATCGGTTTAAAAGAGACCCAGTACTTC; CDR3aa: CASSRGPIGLKETQYF
abundance: .; d_gene: TRBD2; j_gene: TRBJ2-1; v_gene: TRBV4-1; CDR3nt: TGCGCCAGCAGCCAAGAGCTAGCGGTCTCCTACAATGAGCAGTTCTTC; CDR3aa: CASSQELAVSYNEQFF
abundance: .; d_gene: .; j_gene: TRBJ1-2; v_gene: TRBV18; CDR3nt: TGTGCCAGCTCACCATTCGACAGGTCTAACTATGGCTACACCTTC; CDR3aa: CASSPFDRSNYGYTF
abundance: .; d_gene: .; j_gene: TRBJ2-7; v_gene: TRBV4-2; CDR3nt: TGTGCCAGCAGCCAAGTAGCTAGAAACGACGAGCAGTACTTC; CDR3aa: CASSQVARNDEQYF
abundance: .; d_gene: TRBD2; j_gene: TRBJ2-7; v_gene: TRBV9; CDR3nt: TGTGCCAGCAGCGCGGGGAGTAGCGGGAGTGTGTCCTACGAGCAGTACTTC; CDR3aa: CASSAGSSGSVSYEQYF
abundance: .; d_gene: .; j_gene: TRBJ2-1; v_gene: TRBV5-8; CDR3nt: TGTGCCAGCACCCTCCTAGCCCAATTCTACAATGAGCAGTTCTTC; CDR3aa: CASTLLAQFYNEQFF
abundance: .; d_gene: .; j_gene: TRBJ2-7; v_gene: TRBV28; CDR3nt: TGTGCCAGCAGTTTGCCTTCCCTGGACAGCAACGAGCAGTACTTC; CDR3aa: CASSLPSLDSNEQYF
abundance: once; d_gene: .; j_gene: TRBJ1-1; v_gene: TRBV5-6; CDR3nt: TGTGCCAGCAGCTTGACGGGGGAAACTGAAGCTTTCTTT; CDR3aa: CASSLTGETEAFF
abundance: .; d_gene: .; j_gene: TRBJ1-2; v_gene: TRBV30; CDR3nt: TGTGCCTGGAGTGTAACCGGGGGTGATTGGTATGGCTACACCTTC; CDR3aa: CAWSVTGGDWYGYTF
abundance: .; d_gene: .; j_gene: TRBJ2-1; v_gene: TRBV5-6; CDR3nt: TGTGCCAGCAGCAGCGTACCGTTAGGCAATGAGCAGTTCTTC; CDR3aa: CASSSVPLGNEQFF
abundance: .; d_gene: .; j_gene: TRBJ1-1; v_gene: TRBV5-4; CDR3nt: TGTGCCAGCAGCTCTGGACAGCAGTCCACTGAAGCTTTCTTT; CDR3aa: CASSSGQQSTEAFF
abundance: .; d_gene: TRBD1; j_gene: TRBJ2-7; v_gene: TRBV28; CDR3nt: TGTGCCAGCAGGAACGACGGGACAGCCTACGAGCAGTACTTC; CDR3aa: CASRNDGTAYEQYF
abundance: .; d_gene: TRBD2; j_gene: TRBJ2-3; v_gene: TRBV9; CDR3nt: TGTGCCAGCAGCGTAGCGAGCGGGAACCCAGATACGCAGTATTTT; CDR3aa: CASSVASGNPDTQYF
abundance: .; d_gene: .; j_gene: TRBJ1-5; v_gene: TRBV7-6; CDR3nt: TGTGCCAGCAGCTCAGGGTCTCAGCCCCAGCATTTT; CDR3aa: CASSSGSQPQHF
abundance: .; d_gene: .; j_gene: TRBJ1-6; v_gene: TRBV25-1; CDR3nt: TGTGCCAGCAGTGATGGGGCAGCGACCAATTCACCCCTCCACTTT; CDR3aa: CASSDGAATNSPLHF
abundance: .; d_gene: TRBD2; j_gene: TRBJ2-1; v_gene: TRBV19; CDR3nt: TGTGCCAGTAGCCGGGCCCTGGGGGCGGGAGGTGCGAATGAGCAGTTCTTC; CDR3aa: CASSRALGAGGANEQFF
abundance: .; d_gene: TRBD1; j_gene: TRBJ2-3; v_gene: TRBV20-1; CDR3nt: TGCAGTGCTAGTCCCGGGACAGGGAACCCAGATACGCAGTATTTT; CDR3aa: CSASPGTGNPDTQYF
abundance: .; d_gene: TRBD2; j_gene: TRBJ2-2; v_gene: TRBV9; CDR3nt: TGTGCCAGCAGCGTAGGACTAGCGGGATCTTCCGGGGAGCTGTTTTTT; CDR3aa: CASSVGLAGSSGELFF
abundance: .; d_gene: TRBD2; j_gene: TRBJ2-7; v_gene: TRBV23-1; CDR3nt: TGCGCCAGCAGTCAATCACCTAGCGGGAGCGAACACGAGCAGTACTTC; CDR3aa: CASSQSPSGSEHEQYF
abundance: .; d_gene: TRBD2; j_gene: TRBJ2-5; v_gene: TRBV4-3; CDR3nt: TGCGCCAGCAGCCAAGATCCCCCGACGACTAGCGGAGACCAAGAGACCCAGTACTTC; CDR3aa: CASSQDPPTTSGDQETQYF
abundance: .; d_gene: TRBD1; j_gene: TRBJ2-3; v_gene: TRBV11-2; CDR3nt: TGTGCCAGCAGAAAACCGGGGACAGGGACAGATACGCAGTATTTT; CDR3aa: CASRKPGTGTDTQYF
abundance: .; d_gene: .; j_gene: TRBJ2-7; v_gene: TRBV5-4; CDR3nt: TGTGCCAGCAGCTTACTAGAATGGGAATACGAGCAGTACTTC; CDR3aa: CASSLLEWEYEQYF